These T cell receptor beta chains were read from a single sample in a study of blood T cell repertoires in COVID-19. Generated by immunoSEQ multiplex PCR, the TCRdb table keeps only in-frame clones and is missing some. Altogether under 150,000 clones are present, 75% to 90% being singletons, with the ten largest covering around 5.5%. The sequencing input was peripheral blood. The receptors shown here come from a woman aged 60-75 years with COVID-19, enrolled during active disease. The CDR3 runs from the conserved cysteine through the conserved F or W. A D gene is named only where the DNA matches it firmly. The size of a clone is reported for some rows only, either as once, few or many, or as a class for expanded clones.

clone size	D gene	V gene	J gene	CDR3 protein	CDR3 DNA
.	.	TRBV14	TRBJ2-1	CASSRFQGGIYNEQFF	TGTGCCAGCAGCCGTTTTCAGGGGGGCATCTACAATGAGCAGTTCTTC
.	.	TRBV6-5	TRBJ1-2	CASSYSSQIANYGYTF	TGTGCCAGCAGTTACAGTTCCCAGATTGCCAACTATGGCTACACCTTC
.	.	TRBV3-1/TRBV3-2	TRBJ2-5	CASSQERRGVYQETQYF	TGTGCCAGCAGCCAAGAACGACGCGGGGTGTACCAAGAGACCCAGTACTTC
.	TRBD2	TRBV6-2/TRBV6-3	TRBJ2-2	CASSRGGSHFFPGELFF	TGTGCCAGCAGCCGGGGAGGGTCTCATTTTTTTCCCGGGGAGCTGTTTTTT
.	.	TRBV9	TRBJ1-6	CASSGDRFNSPLHF	TGTGCCAGCAGCGGCGACAGATTCAATTCACCCCTCCACTTT
.	TRBD1	TRBV5-1	TRBJ1-1	CASSYGQEGVAFF	TGCGCCAGCAGCTATGGACAGGAGGGTGTAGCTTTCTTT
.	.	TRBV5-1	TRBJ1-5	CASSLGTGGQPQHF	TGCGCCAGCAGCTTGGGAACGGGGGGACAGCCCCAGCATTTT
.	.	TRBV27	TRBJ1-6	CASRGGRANSPLHF	TGTGCCAGCAGGGGGGGACGGGCTAATTCACCCCTCCACTTT
.	TRBD1	TRBV19	TRBJ1-1	CASSGGTGSNTEAFF	TGTGCCAGTAGTGGGGGGACAGGGAGTAACACTGAAGCTTTCTTT
.	TRBD2	TRBV6-6	TRBJ2-5	CASSPGTCGGVTQETQYF	TGTGCCAGCAGTCCCGGGACTTGCGGGGGGGTGACTCAAGAGACCCAGTACTTC
.	TRBD2	TRBV30	TRBJ2-2	CAWSTTSISGGGTLFF	TGTGCCTGGAGTACCACGAGCATTAGCGGGGGGGGGACGCTGTTTTTT
.	.	TRBV6-2/TRBV6-3	TRBJ2-7	CASSNFGGSYEQYF	TGTGCCAGCAGTAACTTCGGGGGAAGCTACGAGCAGTACTTC
.	.	TRBV11-2	TRBJ2-5	CARGGPQETQYF	TGTGCCAGGGGGGGGCCCCAAGAGACCCAGTACTTC
few	.	TRBV2	TRBJ2-5	CASSEREQETQYF	TGTGCCAGCAGTGAAAGGGAGCAAGAGACCCAGTACTTC
.	TRBD1	TRBV28	TRBJ2-7	CASSLGSRQGADEQYF	TGTGCCAGCAGTTTAGGATCGAGACAGGGGGCCGACGAGCAGTACTTC
.	.	TRBV11-1	TRBJ2-2	CASSWRRGRGTGELFF	TGTGCCAGCAGCTGGAGACGGGGGAGAGGGACCGGGGAGCTGTTTTTT
.	.	TRBV5-5	TRBJ1-2	CASSYHGGRHTF	TGTGCCAGCAGCTACCACGGGGGGCGACACACCTTC
.	.	TRBV19	TRBJ1-2	CASSRDGGYTF	TGTGCCAGTAGTCGGGATGGTGGCTACACCTTC
.	TRBD1	TRBV10-2	TRBJ2-6	CASSATGTGSSGANVLTF	TGCGCCAGCAGTGCCACCGGGACAGGGAGCTCTGGGGCCAACGTCCTGACTTTC
.	.	TRBV29-1	TRBJ2-1	CSAHGTDYNEQFF	TGCAGCGCCCACGGGACTGACTACAATGAGCAGTTCTTC
.	TRBD1	TRBV6-5	TRBJ1-2	CASSPGTGYGYTF	TGTGCCAGCAGTCCCGGGACAGGATACGGCTACACCTTC
.	.	TRBV11-3	TRBJ1-1	CGGPNTEAFF	TGTGGGGGGCCGAACACTGAAGCTTTCTTT